These T cell receptor beta chains were read from a single sample in a study of long-term antiretroviral therapy in people with HIV. This table comes from immunoSEQ multiplex PCR, and its TCRdb copy is limited to in-frame clones, with some not included. The sample contains fewer than 40,000 clones, approximately 95% of which appear only once. This specimen was unsorted PBMCs, taken around 5.5 years after starting antiretroviral therapy. These receptors were obtained from a woman aged 50 to 60 with HIV. CDR3s include the opening cysteine and the closing phenylalanine or tryptophan. The D gene is left open where the match is weak. Clone size is stated in some rows and not others, as once, few, many or a class when expanded.

V: TRBV7-2
length: 14
size: NA
D: NA
J: TRBJ1-2
CDR3: CASSSGQGVYGYTF
DNA: TGTGCCAGCAGCTCGGGGCAGGGCGTCTATGGCTACACCTTC

V: TRBV2
length: 15
size: NA
D: NA
J: TRBJ2-3
CDR3: CASSVYSSSTDTQYF
DNA: TGTGCCAGCAGTGTTTACAGCTCTAGCACAGATACGCAGTATTTT

V: TRBV27
length: 15
size: NA
D: TRBD1
J: TRBJ2-7
CDR3: CASKRRKQGAGEQYF
DNA: TGTGCCAGCAAACGAAGGAAACAGGGGGCGGGCGAGCAGTACTTC

V: TRBV9
length: 15
size: once
D: TRBD1
J: TRBJ2-3
CDR3: CASSVRDSITDTQYF
DNA: TGTGCCAGCAGCGTCCGGGACAGCATAACAGATACGCAGTATTTT

V: TRBV9
length: 16
size: NA
D: NA
J: TRBJ1-1
CDR3: CASSVGEGFWNTEAFF
DNA: TGTGCCAGCAGCGTAGGGGAGGGCTTTTGGAACACTGAAGCTTTCTTT

V: TRBV9
length: 17
size: NA
D: TRBD2
J: TRBJ2-1
CDR3: CASSTQIGGAFGNEQFF
DNA: TGTGCCAGCAGCACACAAATCGGGGGGGCATTTGGTAATGAGCAGTTCTTC

V: TRBV4-2
length: 16
size: NA
D: TRBD2
J: TRBJ2-3
CDR3: CASSQDGLAGGRTQYF
DNA: TGTGCCAGCAGCCAAGATGGTCTAGCGGGGGGTAGGACGCAGTATTTT

V: TRBV7-2
length: 14
size: once
D: NA
J: TRBJ2-5
CDR3: CASSSDLGQETQYF
DNA: TGTGCCAGCAGCTCCGACCTGGGGCAAGAGACCCAGTACTTC

V: TRBV2
length: 14
size: NA
D: NA
J: TRBJ1-4
CDR3: CASSDSRESEKLFF
DNA: TGTGCCAGCAGTGATTCGAGGGAATCTGAAAAACTGTTTTTT

V: TRBV6-5
length: 15
size: NA
D: NA
J: TRBJ1-6
CDR3: CASSSRSSYNSPLHF
DNA: TGTGCCAGCAGTTCCAGGAGCTCCTATAATTCACCCCTCCACTTT

V: TRBV19
length: 15
size: NA
D: NA
J: TRBJ2-2
CDR3: CASRAGGSRPGELFF
DNA: TGTGCCAGTAGGGCCGGGGGTTCGCGCCCCGGGGAGCTGTTTTTT

V: TRBV5-6
length: 15
size: NA
D: NA
J: TRBJ1-4
CDR3: CASSDLGAADEKLFF
DNA: TGTGCCAGCAGCGACCTGGGGGCGGCGGATGAAAAACTGTTTTTT

V: TRBV30
length: 14
size: NA
D: NA
J: TRBJ2-3
CDR3: CAWSVNGGPDTQYF
DNA: TGTGCCTGGAGTGTAAACGGGGGCCCAGATACGCAGTATTTT

V: TRBV6-5
length: 15
size: NA
D: NA
J: TRBJ1-2
CDR3: CASSLGSSPIYGYTF
DNA: TGTGCCAGCAGTCTCGGATCGTCCCCCATCTATGGCTACACCTTC

V: TRBV2
length: 15
size: NA
D: TRBD2
J: TRBJ2-1
CDR3: CASRQLAGSHNEQFF
DNA: TGTGCCAGCAGACAACTAGCGGGGTCCCACAATGAGCAGTTCTTC

V: TRBV4-1
length: 13
size: NA
D: TRBD2
J: TRBJ2-5
CDR3: CASGTSGQETQYF
DNA: TGCGCCAGCGGGACTAGCGGACAAGAGACCCAGTACTTC

V: TRBV2
length: 11
size: NA
D: TRBD2
J: TRBJ2-3
CDR3: CASSSGGAQYF
DNA: TGTGCCAGCAGTAGCGGGGGGGCGCAGTATTTT

V: TRBV5-1
length: 13
size: once
D: NA
J: TRBJ1-1
CDR3: CASSLGLNTEAFF
DNA: TGCGCCAGCAGCTTGGGGCTGAACACTGAAGCTTTCTTT

V: TRBV6-6
length: 12
size: once
D: NA
J: TRBJ2-6
CDR3: CASRFGANVLTF
DNA: TGTGCCAGCAGGTTCGGGGCCAACGTCCTGACTTTC

V: TRBV7-3
length: 15
size: NA
D: NA
J: TRBJ2-1
CDR3: CASSPLAGFYNEQFF
DNA: TGTGCCAGCAGCCCCCTGGCGGGGTTCTACAATGAGCAGTTCTTC

V: TRBV5-1
length: 16
size: NA
D: TRBD2
J: TRBJ2-7
CDR3: CASSPGLAGASYEQYF
DNA: TGCGCCAGCAGCCCCGGGCTAGCGGGGGCCTCCTACGAGCAGTACTTC

V: TRBV7-2
length: 14
size: NA
D: NA
J: TRBJ2-7
CDR3: CASSLWAGPYEQYF
DNA: TGTGCCAGCAGCTTATGGGCCGGTCCCTACGAGCAGTACTTC

V: TRBV5-6
length: 14
size: NA
D: TRBD1
J: TRBJ2-1
CDR3: CASRNRDRYNEQFF
DNA: TGTGCCAGCAGGAACCGGGACAGGTACAATGAGCAGTTCTTC

V: TRBV27
length: 17
size: NA
D: TRBD1
J: TRBJ1-2
CDR3: CASSLRDREKKTYGYTF
DNA: TGTGCCAGCAGTCTCCGGGACAGGGAAAAGAAAACCTATGGCTACACCTTC

V: TRBV18
length: 15
size: once
D: NA
J: TRBJ1-1
CDR3: CASSLGGQLNTEAFF
DNA: TGTGCCAGCTCACTTGGGGGACAATTGAACACTGAAGCTTTCTTT

V: TRBV5-4
length: 18
size: NA
D: TRBD2
J: TRBJ2-3
CDR3: CASSLDSGGSGSTDTQYF
DNA: TGTGCCAGCAGCTTGGACAGCGGGGGGTCCGGGAGCACAGATACGCAGTATTTT

V: TRBV5-5
length: 14
size: NA
D: NA
J: TRBJ1-5
CDR3: CASSLQGSNQPQHF
DNA: TGTGCCAGCAGCTTACAGGGAAGCAATCAGCCCCAGCATTTT

V: TRBV5-1
length: 12
size: NA
D: NA
J: TRBJ2-5
CDR3: CASYRVQETQYF
DNA: TGCGCCAGCTACCGGGTCCAAGAGACCCAGTACTTC

V: TRBV18
length: 15
size: NA
D: NA
J: TRBJ2-7
CDR3: CASSPYTGGSYEQYF
DNA: TGTGCCAGCTCACCATATACTGGGGGCTCCTACGAGCAGTACTTC

V: TRBV20-1
length: 11
size: once
D: NA
J: TRBJ2-3
CDR3: CSAGVSDTQYF
DNA: TGCAGTGCTGGAGTCTCAGATACGCAGTATTTT

V: TRBV4-2
length: 15
size: NA
D: NA
J: TRBJ2-7
CDR3: CASSQILTGSYEQYF
DNA: TGTGCCAGCAGCCAGATCCTCACCGGCTCCTACGAGCAGTACTTC

V: TRBV19
length: 15
size: NA
D: TRBD1
J: TRBJ1-1
CDR3: CASSARTGSNTEAFF
DNA: TGTGCCAGTAGTGCCCGGACAGGGTCGAACACTGAAGCTTTCTTT

V: TRBV5-1
length: 11
size: NA
D: NA
J: TRBJ2-7
CDR3: CASRVSYEQYF
DNA: TGCGCCAGTAGGGTTTCCTACGAGCAGTACTTC

V: TRBV11-2
length: 11
size: NA
D: NA
J: TRBJ2-1
CDR3: CASSPRDEQFF
DNA: TGTGCCAGCAGCCCTCGGGATGAGCAGTTCTTC

V: TRBV19
length: 15
size: NA
D: NA
J: TRBJ1-2
CDR3: CASSRQLTANYGYTF
DNA: TGTGCCAGTAGTAGACAGCTAACGGCTAACTATGGCTACACCTTC

V: TRBV6-6
length: 14
size: once
D: TRBD1
J: TRBJ1-2
CDR3: CAGTPGQGGYGYTF
DNA: TGTGCCGGCACTCCGGGACAGGGCGGATATGGCTACACCTTC

V: TRBV7-9
length: 13
size: NA
D: NA
J: TRBJ1-1
CDR3: CASSSQAYLEAFF
DNA: TGTGCCAGCAGCTCACAGGCTTACCTTGAAGCTTTCTTT

V: TRBV5-8
length: 14
size: NA
D: TRBD2
J: TRBJ2-1
CDR3: CASSLASGGDEQFF
DNA: TGTGCCAGCAGCTTGGCTAGCGGGGGAGATGAGCAGTTCTTC

V: TRBV27
length: 15
size: NA
D: NA
J: TRBJ1-3
CDR3: CASSLGRGSGNTIYF
DNA: TGTGCCAGCAGTTTAGGGAGGGGGTCTGGAAACACCATATATTTT

V: TRBV7-3
length: 13
size: once
D: NA
J: TRBJ1-1
CDR3: CASSFGLNTEAFF
DNA: TGTGCCAGCAGCTTTGGGCTGAACACTGAAGCTTTCTTT

V: TRBV4-1
length: 17
size: NA
D: NA
J: TRBJ2-5
CDR3: CASSQDRETPVAETQYF
DNA: TGCGCCAGCAGCCAAGATCGTGAGACCCCGGTAGCAGAGACCCAGTACTTC